Below are 14 T cell receptor beta chains sequenced from a single sample in a study of technical replicates of blood from several donors. Assay: immunoSEQ multiplex PCR; the TCRdb copy retains only in-frame clones and omits some. The profile shows under 80,000 clones, roughly 94% of them singletons. The sequenced sample was T cells isolated from PBMCs. These TCRs come from a human donor in good health.

The chain is built from TRBV4-1 and TRBJ1-2; 9 nucleotides match TRBD1. This CDR3 region has 16 residues. Germline-derived CDR1 and CDR2 are MGHRA and YSYEKL. V trimming: 4 bases; J trimming: 6 bases; junction bases outside the gene matches: 12. The CDR3 DNA sequence: TGCGCCAGCAGCCCTTATGGCCCGGGACAGGGACATGGCTACACCTTC. Encoded protein: CASSPYGPGQGHGYTF.

This chain joins TRBV5-6 and TRBJ1-1; a weak D match, TRBD1 (6 bases). Trimming cost V 5 bases and J 6 bases, with 14 bases left between them. CDR3 size: 13 residues. Germline CDR1 SGHDT, CDR2 YYEEEE. CDR3 residues: CASRIWGGPEAFF. In DNA, the CDR3 is TGTGCCAGCAGGATATGGGGGGGGCCTGAAGCTTTCTTT.

CDR3 loop: CASSFVAGTGYNEQFF. The DNA of the CDR3 is TGTGCCAGCAGTTTTGTTGCCGGGACTGGCTACAATGAGCAGTTCTTC. The chain couples TRBV7-6 to TRBJ2-1, with D possibly being TRBD2 (6 bases). The CDR3 is 16 residues long. Trimming left V 6 bases short and J 3 bases short, with 18 bases between. CDR1 and CDR2 (germline): SGHVS, FNYEAQ.

The chain recombines TRBV28 with TRBJ1-2; TRBD1 matches at 7 bases. The CDR3 runs to 17 residues. Germline V CDR1 and CDR2: MDHEN, SYDVKM. The trim removed 7 bases at V and 1 base at J, leaving 15 bases unmatched. Here the CDR3 reads CASTQPSPGGNNYGYTF. In DNA, the CDR3 is TGTGCCAGCACCCAACCGTCCCCAGGGGGGAATAACTATGGCTACACCTTC.

The genes are TRBV5-1 and TRBJ1-1; 8 bases fit TRBD1. Germline V CDR1 and CDR2: SGHRS, YFSETQ. Unmatched junction bases numbered 4, after V lost 4 bases and J lost 2 bases. This CDR3 is built from 14 residues. The CDR3 here is CASSLDRANTEAFF. The CDR3 DNA reads as TGCGCCAGCAGCCTGGACAGGGCAAACACTGAAGCTTTCTTT.

The DNA of the CDR3 is TGTGCCAGTAGCGGACTAGCGACACTCTTGGGAACAGATACGCAGTATTTT. This codes for CASSGLATLLGTDTQYF. This chain connects TRBV19 to TRBJ2-3; 9 bases are a match to TRBD2. Per germline, CDR1 LNHDA and CDR2 SQIVND (reference sequence). The CDR3 runs to 17 residues. The junction had 13 bases not matched to a gene; V was cut back by 6 bases and J by 3 bases.

This clone was recorded once. The CDR3 nucleotides are TGTGCCAGCTCACCACCCCTGTCAGTTGAAAGTGGCTACACCTTC. Protein: CASSPPLSVESGYTF. The chain recombines TRBV18 with TRBJ1-2; D uncertain. The germline V and J ends were trimmed by 0 bases and 7 bases, with 15 bases remaining between them. The germline gives CDR1 KGHSH, CDR2 LQKENI. The CDR3 is 15 residues long.

The genes are TRBV11-3 and TRBJ1-1; D unresolved. V was trimmed by 3 bases and J by 1 base, leaving 6 bases between them. CDR3 size: 13 residues. Germline V lookup: CDR1 SGHNT, CDR2 YENEEA. CDR3: CASSFAWNTEAFF. CDR3 DNA sequence: TGTGCCAGCAGCTTTGCGTGGAACACTGAAGCTTTCTTT.

The chain carries TRBV18 and TRBJ2-7, with D perhaps TRBD1 (6 bases). The ends were cut back, 1 base at V and 3 bases at J, with 16 bases in the middle. In germline, CDR1 is KGHSH, CDR2 LQKENI. CDR3 size: 16 residues. The CDR3 sequence: CASSPLKAGDLYEQYF. Here the CDR3 DNA reads TGTGCCAGCTCACCACTTAAAGCAGGGGACCTCTACGAGCAGTACTTC.

This clone came up once. The genes are TRBV18 and TRBJ2-5; the D gene is possibly TRBD1 (6 bases). V was shortened by 2 bases and J by 5 bases, with 12 bases between the two germline ends. This CDR3 is built from 14 residues. In germline, CDR1 is KGHSH, CDR2 LQKENI. CDR3 region: CASSPLWGQETQYF. CDR3 DNA sequence: TGTGCCAGCTCACCATTGTGGGGGCAGGAGACCCAGTACTTC.

This clone came up a few times. This chain joins TRBV4-1 and TRBJ2-7; 8 bases match TRBD1. With 4 bases clipped from V and 7 bases from J, the junction kept 21 bases outside the gene matches. The V gene's germline CDR1 is MGHRA and CDR2 YSYEKL. The CDR3 length is 18 residues. The CDR3 region has the DNA TGCGCCAGCAGCCTAAAAGAGGGGACAGGCCCCATAGTGTTTGAGCAGTACTTC. It yields the protein CASSLKEGTGPIVFEQYF.

J is TRBJ1-2 and V is TRBV12-5; TRBD1 agrees at 11 bases. V gave up 7 bases and J gave up 6 bases; unmatched junction bases: 13. The CDR3 sequence is 16 residues long. Germline-derived CDR1 and CDR2 are LGHNT and FRNRAP. CDR3 nucleotides: TGTGCTAGTGAGCGGACAGGGGGCCTCCTATTTGATGGCTACACCTTC. This encodes CASERTGGLLFDGYTF.

The chain couples TRBV10-1 to TRBJ2-7; D may be TRBD2 (6 bases). Between the trimmed V and J ends, which lost 0 bases and 4 bases, there was a span of 7 bases. CDR3 size: 13 residues. Germline-derived CDR1 and CDR2 are WNHNN and SYGVQD (reference sequence). The CDR3 nucleotides read TGCGCCAGCAGTGAGTCCGGGGGATACGAGCAGTACTTC. The encoded protein is CASSESGGYEQYF.

The chain is built from TRBV6-1 and TRBJ2-3, with 12 bases fitting TRBD1. Germline CDR1 MNHNS, CDR2 SASEGT. The J segment lost 2 bases and the V segment lost 6 bases, leaving 3 bases of the junction unmatched. CDR3 length: 15 amino acids. The CDR3 spells CASRGGQGATDTQYF. In DNA form, the CDR3 reads TGTGCCAGCAGGGGGGGACAGGGGGCCACAGATACGCAGTATTTT.